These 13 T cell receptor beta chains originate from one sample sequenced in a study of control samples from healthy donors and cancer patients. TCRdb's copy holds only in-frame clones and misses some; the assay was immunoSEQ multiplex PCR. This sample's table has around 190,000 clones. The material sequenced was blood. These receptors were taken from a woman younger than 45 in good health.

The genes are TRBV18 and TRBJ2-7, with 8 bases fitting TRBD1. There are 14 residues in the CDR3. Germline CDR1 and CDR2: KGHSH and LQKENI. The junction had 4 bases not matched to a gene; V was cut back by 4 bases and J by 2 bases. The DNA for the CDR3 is TGTGCCAGCTCACGGGGACAGGAAACCTACGAGCAGTACTTC. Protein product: CASSRGQETYEQYF.

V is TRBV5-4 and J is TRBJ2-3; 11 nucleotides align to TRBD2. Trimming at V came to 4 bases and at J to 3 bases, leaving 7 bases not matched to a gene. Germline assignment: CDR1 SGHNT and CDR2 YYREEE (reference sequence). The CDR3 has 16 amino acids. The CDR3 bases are TGTGCCAGCAGCCCGTTAGCGGGGGGGAATACAGATACGCAGTATTTT. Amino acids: CASSPLAGGNTDTQYF.

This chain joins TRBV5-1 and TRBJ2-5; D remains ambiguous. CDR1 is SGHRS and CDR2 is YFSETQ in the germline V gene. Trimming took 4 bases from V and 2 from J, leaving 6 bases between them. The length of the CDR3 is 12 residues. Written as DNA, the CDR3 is TGCGCCAGCAGCATTGTACAAGAGACCCAGTACTTC. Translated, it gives CASSIVQETQYF.

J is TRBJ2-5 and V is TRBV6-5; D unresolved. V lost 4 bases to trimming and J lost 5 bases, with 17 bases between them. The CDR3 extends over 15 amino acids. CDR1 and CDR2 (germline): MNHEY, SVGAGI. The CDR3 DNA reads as TGTGCCAGCAGTTCCCCTCGCCTGGGCGGTGAGACCCAGTACTTC. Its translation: CASSSPRLGGETQYF.

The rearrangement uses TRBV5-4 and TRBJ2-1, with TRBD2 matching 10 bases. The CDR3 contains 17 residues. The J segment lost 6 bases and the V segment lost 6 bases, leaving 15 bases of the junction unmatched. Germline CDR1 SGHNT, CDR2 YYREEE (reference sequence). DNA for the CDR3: TGTGCCAGCATCCTAGGCGGGAGCGGGGGGGCATTCAATGAGCAGTTCTTC. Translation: CASILGGSGGAFNEQFF.

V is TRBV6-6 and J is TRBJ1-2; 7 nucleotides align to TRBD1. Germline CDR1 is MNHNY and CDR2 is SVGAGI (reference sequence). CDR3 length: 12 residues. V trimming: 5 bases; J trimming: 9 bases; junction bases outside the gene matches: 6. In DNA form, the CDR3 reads TGTGCCAGCAGTACCCAGGGGGGGAGCTACACCTTC. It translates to CASSTQGGSYTF.

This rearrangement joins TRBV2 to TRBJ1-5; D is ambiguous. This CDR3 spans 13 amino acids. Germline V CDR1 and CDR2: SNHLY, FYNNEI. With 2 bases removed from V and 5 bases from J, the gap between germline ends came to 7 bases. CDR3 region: CASSENSHQPQHF. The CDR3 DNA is TGTGCCAGCAGTGAAAACAGTCATCAGCCCCAGCATTTT. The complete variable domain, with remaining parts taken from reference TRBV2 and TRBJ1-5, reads EPEVTQTPSHQVTQMGQEVILRCVPISNHLYFYWYRQILGQKVEFLVSFYNNEISEKSEIFDDQFSVERPDGSNFTLKIRSTKLEDSAMYFCASSENSHQPQHFGDGTRLSIL.

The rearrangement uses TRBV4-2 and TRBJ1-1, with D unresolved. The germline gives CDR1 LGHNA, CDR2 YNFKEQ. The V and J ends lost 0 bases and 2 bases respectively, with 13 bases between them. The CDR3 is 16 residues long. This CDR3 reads CASSQDYAPRNTEAFF. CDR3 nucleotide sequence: TGTGCCAGCAGCCAAGATTACGCTCCCCGAAACACTGAAGCTTTCTTT.

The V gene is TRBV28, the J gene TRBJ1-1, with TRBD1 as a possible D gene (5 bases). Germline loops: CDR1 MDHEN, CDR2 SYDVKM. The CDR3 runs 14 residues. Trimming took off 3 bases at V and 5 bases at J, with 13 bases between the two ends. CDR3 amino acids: CASSFRGGVTEAFF. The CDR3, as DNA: TGTGCCAGCAGTTTCCGGGGCGGAGTAACTGAAGCTTTCTTT.

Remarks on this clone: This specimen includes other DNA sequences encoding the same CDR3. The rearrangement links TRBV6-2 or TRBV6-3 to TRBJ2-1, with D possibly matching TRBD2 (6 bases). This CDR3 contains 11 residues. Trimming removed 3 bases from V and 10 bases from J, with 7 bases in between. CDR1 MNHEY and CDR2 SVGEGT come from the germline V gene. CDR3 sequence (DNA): TGTGCCAGCAGTTATGGGGGGGAGCAGTTCTTC. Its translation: CASSYGGEQFF.

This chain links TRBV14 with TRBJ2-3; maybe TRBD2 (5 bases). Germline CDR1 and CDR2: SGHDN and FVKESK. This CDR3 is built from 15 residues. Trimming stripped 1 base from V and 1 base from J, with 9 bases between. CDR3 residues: CASSQGFSGTDTQYF. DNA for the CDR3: TGTGCCAGCAGCCAAGGTTTTAGCGGCACAGATACGCAGTATTTT.

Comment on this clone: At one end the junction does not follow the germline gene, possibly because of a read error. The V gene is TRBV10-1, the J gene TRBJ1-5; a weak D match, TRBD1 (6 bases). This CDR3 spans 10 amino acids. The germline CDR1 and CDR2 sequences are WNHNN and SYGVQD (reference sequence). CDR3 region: CDRRNQPQHF. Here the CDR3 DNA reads TGTGACAGGAGAAATCAGCCCCAGCATTTT.

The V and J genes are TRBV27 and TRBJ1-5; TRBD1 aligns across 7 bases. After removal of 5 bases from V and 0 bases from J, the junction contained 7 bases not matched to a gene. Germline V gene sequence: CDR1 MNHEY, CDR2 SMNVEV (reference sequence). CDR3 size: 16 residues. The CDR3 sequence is CASSKRTGPSNQPQHF. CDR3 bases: TGTGCCAGCAGTAAACGGACAGGCCCTAGCAATCAGCCCCAGCATTTT.